The next 9 T cell receptor beta chains were all read from a single sample in a study of CD8 T cells in Susac syndrome. The RNA, roughly 0.45 to 1 ug, was put through reverse transcription using random hexamers. TCRdb reprocessed the immunoSEQ multiplex PCR reads via MiXCR and lists one record per CDR3 protein. The profile shows about 190,000 distinct CDR3 sequences, approximately 95% of them singletons. Sequencing was carried out using CD8+ T cells from PBMCs. The receptor set was obtained from a human donor with Susac syndrome.

This sequence joins TRBV6-5 and TRBJ1-1, with TRBD1 as a possible D gene (5 bases). Germline values: CDR1 MNHEY, CDR2 SVGAGI. This CDR3 spans 13 amino acids. V shed 10 bases and J shed 0 bases, with 12 bases lying between them. The CDR3 DNA sequence: TGTGCCACCCAGAGGGGATTGAACACTGAAGCTTTCTTT. This translates into CATQRGLNTEAFF.

The chain combines TRBV9 with TRBJ1-2, with 8 nucleotides matching TRBD1. Losses at the gene ends were 7 bases for V and 2 bases for J; bases not matched to a gene: 7. CDR1 is SGDLS and CDR2 is YYNGEE in the germline V gene. The CDR3 is made up of 14 amino acids. CDR3 protein: CASSTGEVNYGYTF. Written as DNA, the CDR3 is TGTGCCAGCTCGACAGGGGAAGTAAACTATGGCTACACCTTC.

This chain joins TRBV5-1 and TRBJ2-2, with a possible D match to TRBD2 (6 bases). CDR1 and CDR2 from the germline V gene are SGHRS and YFSETQ. The germline V and J ends were trimmed by 0 bases and 2 bases, with 14 bases remaining between them. The CDR3 length is 17 residues. CDR3 sequence (DNA): TGCGCCAGCAGCTTGGACCCCATGGGAGGTAACACCGGGGAGCTGTTTTTT. It encodes CASSLDPMGGNTGELFF.

The V and J genes are TRBV7-8 and TRBJ2-7; 7 bases align to TRBD2. V lost 6 bases and J lost 0; bases outside the gene matches: 8. Germline loops: CDR1 SGHVS, CDR2 FQNEAQ. The CDR3 has 15 amino acids. The CDR3 DNA reads as TGTGCCAGCAGGGGAGCGGGGACGGCCTCCTACGAGCAGTACTTC. Its protein is CASRGAGTASYEQYF.

This chain joins TRBV16 and TRBJ1-1; D may be TRBD1 (5 bases). V lost 0 bases to trimming and J lost 1 base, with 12 bases between them. In germline, CDR1 is KGHSY, CDR2 FQNENV. The CDR3 totals 16 residues. DNA of the CDR3: TGTGCCAGCAGCCAATCGAATTTGGGGGAGAACACTGAAGCTTTCTTT. The encoded protein is CASSQSNLGENTEAFF.

The chain links TRBV18 to TRBJ1-5; possibly TRBD1 for D (6 bases). V was shortened by 3 bases and J by 0 bases, with 9 bases between the two germline ends. The CDR3 is 15 amino acids. From germline, CDR1 is KGHSH and CDR2 LQKENI. The CDR3 coding sequence is TGTGCCAGCTCACCTATAGGGGGTAGCAATCAGCCCCAGCATTTT. It encodes CASSPIGGSNQPQHF.

The genes are TRBV7-9 and TRBJ2-7; 10 nucleotides line up with TRBD1. J was trimmed by 5 bases and V by 5 bases; bases with no gene match: 3. The CDR3 spans 13 residues. Germline V lookup: CDR1 SEHNR, CDR2 FQNEAQ (reference sequence). The CDR3 DNA reads TGTGCCAGCAGCCCCGGGACAGGGGACGAGCAGTACTTC. Its translation is CASSPGTGDEQYF.

The rearrangement uses TRBV4-2 and TRBJ1-3; the D is unclear. The V gene's germline CDR1 is LGHNA and CDR2 YNFKEQ. The CDR3 runs 14 residues. Trimming pared 0 bases from V and 0 bases from J, leaving 3 bases between. The CDR3 nucleotides are TGTGCCAGCAGCCAAGAGTACTCTGGAAACACCATATATTTT. This translates into CASSQEYSGNTIYF.

The chain carries TRBV7-2 and TRBJ2-6, with a tentative D call TRBD1 (5 bases). Germline lookup yields CDR1 SGHTA and CDR2 FQGNSA. V lost 1 base to trimming and J lost 2 bases, with 6 bases between them. The CDR3 contains 15 residues. The CDR3 nucleotides are TGTGCCAGCAGCTTAGAAGGGGCTGGGGCCAACGTCCTGACTTTC. Residues: CASSLEGAGANVLTF.